The 10 T cell receptor beta chains reported below all come from one sample, sequenced in a study of shared clonotypes between healthy human individuals. Sequencing was performed with immunoSEQ multiplex PCR; in TCRdb, only in-frame clones are kept and a portion is missing. The sample has about 2 million clones; roughly 95% are singletons. Sequencing input: naive CD4+ T cells sorted from blood. Subset denoted: CD45RA+ positively selected. The receptors shown here come from a man aged 18 to 30 in good health.

This clone has a single count. V and J are TRBV6-1 and TRBJ1-2; the D gene is possibly TRBD1 (6 bases). Germline CDR1 is MNHNS and CDR2 is SASEGT. Trimming took 3 bases from V and 4 from J, leaving 12 bases between them. The CDR3 has 14 amino acids. The CDR3 bases are TGTGCCAGCAGTGACCAGGGGCCGGGCTATGGCTACACCTTC. Its protein is CASSDQGPGYGYTF.

V gene TRBV21-1 combines with J gene TRBJ2-7; the table's D call of TRBD2 was not tested on the DNA. TRBV21-1 is termed a pseudogene. The CDR3 totals 16 residues. DNA for the CDR3: TGTGCCAGCAGCAGTGAACTAGCGGGAGTTTCCCACGAGCAGTACTTC. It is translated as CASSSELAGVSHEQYF.

A single count supports this clone. The chain carries TRBV19 and TRBJ2-5; D unclear. This CDR3 spans 14 amino acids. V dropped 1 base and J dropped 0 bases, with 6 bases sitting between them. Germline CDR1 LNHDA, CDR2 SQIVND (reference sequence). CDR3 bases: TGTGCCAGTAGTATAGGCAGTTACCAAGAGACCCAGTACTTC. Protein sequence: CASSIGSYQETQYF.

V gene TRBV29-1 combines with J gene TRBJ2-4, with 10 bases that match TRBD1. CDR1 is SQVTM and CDR2 is ANQGSEA in the germline V gene. This CDR3 contains 16 residues. The V segment lost 6 bases and the J segment 2 bases; nucleotides outside the gene matches: 10. The CDR3 protein is CSVEVTGGLTKNIQYF. The CDR3 DNA follows: TGCAGCGTAGAGGTGACAGGGGGCTTAACCAAAAACATTCAGTACTTC.

The chain recombines TRBV5-1 with TRBJ1-2; D uncertain. The length of the CDR3 is 15 residues. CDR1 and CDR2 from the germline V gene are SGHRS and YFSETQ. Between the trimmed V and J ends, which lost 1 base and 0 bases, there was a span of 10 bases. The CDR3 DNA reads as TGCGCCAGCAGCTTGCGGACGGAGCCTAACTATGGCTACACCTTC. It translates to CASSLRTEPNYGYTF.

The rearrangement uses TRBV25-1 and TRBJ1-6; 8 bases are a match to TRBD1. V shed 4 bases, J shed 9 bases, and the junction held 8 bases outside the gene matches. Germline V gene sequence: CDR1 MGHDK, CDR2 SYGVNS. The CDR3 length is 15 residues. Written as DNA, the CDR3 is TGTGCCAGCAGTGCGCTCGGACAGGGTGTTTCACCCCTCCACTTT. Translating gives CASSALGQGVSPLHF.

This rearrangement joins TRBV14 to TRBJ2-1; 14 nucleotides match TRBD2. Trimming removed 3 bases from V and 2 bases from J; junction bases left unmatched: 3. The CDR3 has 17 residues. Germline CDR1 and CDR2: SGHDN and FVKESK. The CDR3: CASSQGTSGRTYNEQFF. DNA of the CDR3: TGTGCCAGCAGCCAGGGGACTAGCGGGAGAACCTACAATGAGCAGTTCTTC.

The chain has TRBV6-1 and TRBJ1-4; weak D call: TRBD1 (6 bases). Germline assignment: CDR1 MNHNS and CDR2 SASEGT. The V gene lost 2 bases and the J gene lost 8 bases, with 15 bases spanning the gap. The CDR3 has 15 residues. The CDR3 coding sequence is TGTGCCAGCAGTGAAACGACAGGCCGGCGGGAAAAACTGTTTTTT. It is translated as CASSETTGRREKLFF.

V gene TRBV7-9 combines with J gene TRBJ1-1, with 10 bases aligning to TRBD1. Germline CDR1 and CDR2: SEHNR and FQNEAQ (reference sequence). V was clipped by 4 bases and J by 0 bases; unmatched bases: 2. The CDR3 loop spans 15 amino acids. CDR3 nucleotide sequence: TGTGCCAGCAGCTGGACAGGGGGTTTGAACACTGAAGCTTTCTTT. This translates into CASSWTGGLNTEAFF.

The J gene is TRBJ1-6, the V gene TRBV4-1, with 8 bases identical to TRBD1. J gave up 0 bases and V 1 base, and 8 bases lay outside the gene matches. This CDR3 has 19 residues. Germline V lookup: CDR1 MGHRA, CDR2 YSYEKL. CDR3: CASSQGTGTGLSYNSPLHF. CDR3 nucleotide sequence: TGCGCCAGCAGCCAAGGAACCGGGACAGGCCTCTCCTATAATTCACCCCTCCACTTT.